Sequencing of this TCR beta chain was carried out in a study of blood T cell repertoires in COVID-19. This CDR3 has 13 amino acids. From germline, CDR1 is SGDLS and CDR2 YYNGEE. V trimming: 3 bases; J trimming: 8 bases; junction bases outside the gene matches: 4. Sequenced by immunoSEQ multiplex PCR; TCRdb stores in-frame clones only, minus some. The data contain 140,000 to 150,000 clones, 84% of them singletons. The gene calls are TRBV9 and TRBJ1-1; 10 bases map to TRBD1. Sequencing was carried out using PBMCs or T cells enriched from blood (not recorded which). This TCR derives from a woman between 45 and 60 years old who had been exposed to COVID-19. The CDR3: CASSAGTGAEAFF. For the CDR3, the DNA is TGTGCCAGCAGCGCAGGGACAGGGGCGGAAGCTTTCTTT.